The entry below gives a single T cell receptor (beta chain) sequence along with its context. Its antigen has not been determined. Base qualities are missing; no much larger clone stands one base away. Each donor gave one peripheral blood draw, roughly 0.12 L on average, collected into heparinised tubes. Naive, central memory, regulatory and stem cell-like memory CD4+ T cells were sorted on a BD FACSAria II using a panel including CD45RO, CCR7, CD25, CD127, CD95 and CD27. Purity was above 98% for every sorted population. Right away, PBMCs were isolated by Lymphoprep density gradient centrifugation and were stained directly, with no culture step. So that batch effects would be minimized, each experiment stained and sorted samples in pairs, pairing one healthy donor with one patient. V loses 0 bases at its end and J loses 0 bases; junction bases beyond the gene matches: 16. Including cysteine and phenylalanine, the CDR3 has 20 amino acids. Just CDR3 DNA is preserved here, 60 bases in frame from base 1. CDR1 and CDR2 were assigned from the germline V gene as LGHNA and YNFKEQ.

All of the isolated RNA was reverse transcribed with the High Capacity cDNA Reverse Transcription Kit, so expressed TCRB transcripts were sequenced. Naive, central memory and regulatory T cell samples underwent deep immunoSEQ sequencing, averaging roughly 3.4 million total reads per sample. Sorted cells were lysed in RLT buffer and RNA was extracted with DNase-treated RNeasy Micro or Mini kits, depending on cell number. To prevent cross-contamination, every cell subset was processed on its own, while patient and healthy donor samples were processed together. TCRB sequences were amplified from cDNA with the immunoSEQ multiplex PCR, producing 87-bp fragments spanning the CDR3 region. Amplicons were sequenced on the Illumina HiSeq platform. As for how the authors treated the data: PCR bias was corrected computationally using synthetic template baselines, and reads within Hamming distance 2 were collapsed, with unmergeable singletons discarded. Reads were aligned against IMGT so that V, D and J genes, CDR3 length and insertions or deletions at six rearrangement sites could be assigned. Within each subset, clonotype counts were normalized to sorted cell number, after which true diversity and Gini coefficients were computed with the tcR R package. The overlap coefficient, calculated on TCRB nucleotide sequences, was used to measure repertoire sharing. Out-of-frame TCRB sequences from naive cells were analyzed as a proxy for the pre-selection repertoire. Sourced from immuneACCESS, this table was stored by TCRdb with only in-frame sequences that have V and J called. A share of the clones is absent; for the studies checked, an unresolved V gene accounts for under half, and the remainder has no known explanation. D and trimming come from the DNA, and the V and J calls and clone size come from that table. This sample has 850,000 to 900,000 clones in its table, and about a sixth of those were observed once. The ten top clones hold 0.023% of the sample.

The data belong to a study of beta chain features in type 1 diabetes listed by TCRdb under 2018. Regarding the study in general: Patients and healthy donors did not differ in mean age, gender distribution, total cell number or subset yield. Across all samples, around 100 million sorted cells were examined, and cell number per subset correlated strongly with RNA yield. The study compared TCRB repertoires of sorted circulating CD4+ T cell subsets between recently diagnosed type 1 diabetes patients and matched healthy donors. Naive and central memory subsets were obtained from all 30 or so donors, but regulatory and stem cell-like memory subsets were isolated from only 8 patients and roughly eight healthy donors. The paper's findings and limits, for the study overall: Because the HLA sub-analyses included only small numbers of individuals, any influence of HLA type on TCRB rearrangement was left unresolved. PCR may preferentially amplify shorter templates, but because patient and control samples were amplified and corrected together, any resulting skew would affect both groups equally. Because cDNA was sequenced instead of genomic DNA, activated cells with high expression could be over-represented, although the groups did not differ in activation or CD3 levels. Naive, central memory and regulatory TCRB repertoires appeared to be more similar among patients than among healthy donors. Type 1 diabetes patients showed a moderate but significant shortening of TCRB CDR3 length in all four CD4+ subsets. At VDJ recombination sites, type 1 diabetes patients had fewer insertions and more deleted nucleotides, which implies abnormalities in thymic rearrangement.

Sequenced material: naive CD4+ T cells from blood. The cell subset or site label for this specimen denotes: true naive CD4+ T cells. This sequence uses TRBV4-2 and TRBJ2-7, and 8 junctional nucleotides match TRBD2. The receptor was derived from a woman between 18 and 30 years old in good health. The bases read TGTGCCAGCAGCCAAGATTTGGTGTTAGCGGGAAAGGTACCCTCCTACGAGCAGTACTTC. This sequence encodes CASSQDLVLAGKVPSYEQYF.